The rows below give T cell receptor beta chains drawn from one sample of a study of blood T cell repertoires in COVID-19. Only in-frame clones appear in the TCRdb table, and some are missing; sequencing was by immunoSEQ multiplex PCR. The table has some 76,000 clones, 85% to 90% seen once. Specimen: peripheral blood. The receptors shown here come from an older man in a cohort sampled during active COVID-19. CDR3s include the opening cysteine and the closing phenylalanine or tryptophan. Fields, in order: clone size, D gene, J gene, V gene, CDR3 DNA, CDR3 protein. A D gene is named only where the DNA matches it firmly. Rows give clone size only sometimes, using once, few, many, or a class for an expanded clone.

.,.,TRBJ2-3,TRBV9,TGTGCCAGCTCTAGGGGGGGGGCAGAGGATACGCAGTATTTT,CASSRGGAEDTQYF
.,TRBD2,TRBJ2-3,TRBV27,TGTGCCAGCAGTTGGGGACTAGCGGGGGGGCCCAGAGATACGCAGTATTTT,CASSWGLAGGPRDTQYF
.,.,TRBJ2-1,TRBV6-5,TGTGCCAGCAAACAAAATAGCGGCTCCTACAATGAGCAGTTCTTC,CASKQNSGSYNEQFF
.,.,TRBJ2-1,TRBV2,TGTGCCAGCAGAGCAACTACCCAGACGGGAAATGAGCAGTTCTTC,CASRATTQTGNEQFF
few,.,TRBJ2-7,TRBV1,TGCACCAGCAGCCAAGCCCGACTAGCGGGGGCCTACGAGCAGTACTTC,CTSSQARLAGAYEQYF
.,TRBD1,TRBJ2-2,TRBV11-3,TGTGCCAGCACCACAGGACAGGGCCTGAACACCGGGGAGCTGTTTTTT,CASTTGQGLNTGELFF
once,.,TRBJ1-6,TRBV5-1,TGCGCCAGCAGCTTGGGGGACAACTATAATTCACCCCTCCACTTT,CASSLGDNYNSPLHF
.,.,TRBJ2-3,TRBV6-6,TGTGCCAGCAGCGGACTACTTAGCACAGATACGCAGTATTTT,CASSGLLSTDTQYF
.,.,TRBJ1-2,TRBV5-4,TGTGCCAGCAGCTTGGGTCCAGGGGACCATGGCTACACCTTC,CASSLGPGDHGYTF
.,.,TRBJ1-1,TRBV19,TGTGCCAGTAGTATAAAACAGGACACTGAAGCTTTCTTT,CASSIKQDTEAFF
.,.,TRBJ2-7,TRBV15,TGTGCCACCGAGGAGAGGGAATTTCCCTACGAGCAGTACTTC,CATEEREFPYEQYF
.,.,TRBJ2-3,TRBV7-8,TGTGCCAGCAGCTTAGGGCCAGGAGATACGCAGTATTTT,CASSLGPGDTQYF
.,.,TRBJ1-4,TRBV28,TGTGCCAGCGTACAGGGATTCGATGAAAAACTGTTTTTT,CASVQGFDEKLFF
.,TRBD1,TRBJ1-4,TRBV4-1,TGCGCCAGCAGGACGGGGTACAGGGGGCGGGAGGAAAAACTGTTTTTT,CASRTGYRGREEKLFF
.,.,TRBJ1-5,TRBV4-2,TGTGCCAGCAGCCAAGATCCACAGGGCAATCAGCCCCAGCATTTT,CASSQDPQGNQPQHF
.,TRBD2,TRBJ2-3,TRBV5-5,TGTGCCAGCAGCTTGGGCCCCCGCGCTAGCGGAGAGGGTACGCAGTATTTT,CASSLGPRASGEGTQYF